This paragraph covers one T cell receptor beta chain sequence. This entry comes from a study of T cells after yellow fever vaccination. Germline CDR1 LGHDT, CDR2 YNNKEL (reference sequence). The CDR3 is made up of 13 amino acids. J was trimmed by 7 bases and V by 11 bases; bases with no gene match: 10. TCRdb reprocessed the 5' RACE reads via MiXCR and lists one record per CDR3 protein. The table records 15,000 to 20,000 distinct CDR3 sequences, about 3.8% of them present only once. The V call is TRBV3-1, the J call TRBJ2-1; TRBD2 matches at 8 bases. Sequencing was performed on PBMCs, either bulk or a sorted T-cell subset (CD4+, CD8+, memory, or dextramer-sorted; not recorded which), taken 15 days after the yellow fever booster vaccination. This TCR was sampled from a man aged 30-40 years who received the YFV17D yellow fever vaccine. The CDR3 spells CAFCLAGYNEQFF. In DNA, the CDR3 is TGTGCCTTCTGTTTAGCGGGATATAATGAGCAGTTCTTC.